This T cell receptor (beta chain) was identified during a study of CD8 T cells in ankylosing spondylitis. Overall study findings and caveats: Apparently characteristic of ankylosing spondylitis blood was a TCR beta motif (roughly eight highly homologous variants).

TCRdb re-derived calls from the 5' RACE reads in MiXCR, one entry per CDR3 protein. The sample includes 500,000 or so distinct CDR3 sequences, roughly 5% of them seen just once. This clonotype was seen at least ten times. No antigen is known for it. Germline V gene data show CDR1 as SEHNR and CDR2 as FQNEAQ (reference sequence). Between the trimmed V and J ends, which lost 5 bases and 4 bases, there was a span of 18 bases. The CDR3 length is 17 residues. Sequences were obtained from blood, either unsorted or a sorted T cell fraction (not recorded which). This clonotype was obtained from a male donor with ankylosing spondylitis. J is TRBJ1-6 and V is TRBV7-9; D not certain. The DNA for the CDR3 is TGTGCCAGCAGCCGAAATAGACCGGGCCTATATAATTCACCCCTCCACTTT. Encoded protein: CASSRNRPGLYNSPLHF. The full variable domain, in which reference TRBV7-9 and TRBJ1-6 provide the parts outside the CDR3, is DTGVSQNPRHKITKRGQNVTFRCDPISEHNRLYWYRQTLGQGPEFLTYFQNEAQLEKSRLLSDRFSAERPKGSFSTLEIQRTEQGDSAMYLCASSRNRPGLYNSPLHFGNGTRLTVT.